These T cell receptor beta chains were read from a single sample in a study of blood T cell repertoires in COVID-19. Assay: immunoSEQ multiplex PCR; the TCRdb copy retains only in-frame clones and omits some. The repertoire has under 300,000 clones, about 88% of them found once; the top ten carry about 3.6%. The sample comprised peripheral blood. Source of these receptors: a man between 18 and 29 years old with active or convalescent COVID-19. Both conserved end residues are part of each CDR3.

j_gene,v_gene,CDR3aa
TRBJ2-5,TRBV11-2,CASSLGTSGSPPETQYF
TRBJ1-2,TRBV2,CASSDTGVEFYGYTF
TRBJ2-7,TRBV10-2,CASRGDYSHEQYF
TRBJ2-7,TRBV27,CASSLSVGGRNEQYF
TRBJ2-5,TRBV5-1,CASSSGQGGQETQYF
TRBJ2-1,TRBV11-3,CASSLAGGFSEQFF
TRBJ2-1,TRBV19,CASSMGQGVAEQFF
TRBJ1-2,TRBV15,CATSGLDRVYGYTF
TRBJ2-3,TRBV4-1,CASSQEVAGGDTQYF
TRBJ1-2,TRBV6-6,CASSYSSSGYTF
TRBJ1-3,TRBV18,CASSRSGTGMTGNTIYF
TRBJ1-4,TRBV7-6,CASSSRGDRGRGEKLFF
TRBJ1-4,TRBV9,CASSVATGGPRNEKLFF
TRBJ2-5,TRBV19,CASSGTVQETQYF
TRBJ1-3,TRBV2,CASSERQPSSGNTIYF
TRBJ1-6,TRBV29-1,CSVATGFDSPLHF
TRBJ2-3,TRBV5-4,CASSHGQGSTDTQYF
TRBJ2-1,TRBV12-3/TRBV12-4,CASRQTGDREQFF
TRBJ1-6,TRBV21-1,CASSAGWGNYNSPLHF
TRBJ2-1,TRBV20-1,CSASDGIRGEQFF
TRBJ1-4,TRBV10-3,CAISVSTGMEEKLFF
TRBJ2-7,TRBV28,CASSDSEQYF
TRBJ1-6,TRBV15,CATSDRDLLIPDLHF
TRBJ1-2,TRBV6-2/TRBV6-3,CASSYPTANYGYTF
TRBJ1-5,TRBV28,CASSREDQPQHF
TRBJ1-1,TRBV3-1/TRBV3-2,CASSQGTVRNTEAFF
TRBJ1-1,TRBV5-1,CASSQILGAEAFF
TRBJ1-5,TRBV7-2,CASSVGGGQPQHF
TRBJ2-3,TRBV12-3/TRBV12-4,CASSRPEADTQYF
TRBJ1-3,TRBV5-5,CASSFIVQGAGNTIYF
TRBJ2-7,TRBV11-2,CASSLGESYEQYF
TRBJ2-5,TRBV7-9,CASSLSYGFQETQYF
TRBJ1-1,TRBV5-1,CASSLEGVWGPIPAFF
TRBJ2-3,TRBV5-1,CASSLSTSGGGDTQYF
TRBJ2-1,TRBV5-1,CASSGQVNNEQFF
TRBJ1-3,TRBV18,CASSLGEGNTIYF
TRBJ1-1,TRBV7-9,CASSLNTGFDTEAFF
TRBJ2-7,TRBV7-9,CASSPRAGATYEQYF
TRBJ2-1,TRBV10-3,CAISESMGVDEQFF
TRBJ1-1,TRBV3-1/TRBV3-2,CASSTGSNTEAFF
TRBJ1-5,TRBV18,CASSDGQGDNQPQHF
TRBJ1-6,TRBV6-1,CASSDPSSYNSPLHF
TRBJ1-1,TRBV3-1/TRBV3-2,CASSQDPDTEAFF
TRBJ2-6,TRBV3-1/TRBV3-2,CASSQYTGVSGANVLTF
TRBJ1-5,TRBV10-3,CAISASDTPWAQHF
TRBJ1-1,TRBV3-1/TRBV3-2,CASSQGDRVFSEAFF
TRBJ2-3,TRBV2,CASRAGGGRGDTQYF
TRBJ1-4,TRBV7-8,CASSGQGWGEKLFF
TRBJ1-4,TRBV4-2,CASSQGDRTEKLFF
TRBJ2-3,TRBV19,CASSIASGSTDTQYF
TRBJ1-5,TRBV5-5,CASSLVSGSNQPQHF
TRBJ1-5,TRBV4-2,CASSQRQGGDGMPQHF
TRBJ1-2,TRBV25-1,CASSEEGPQFYGYTF
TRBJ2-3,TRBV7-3,CASSFSGIAGSTDTQYF
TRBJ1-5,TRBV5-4,CASSLGSGQKQGPQHF
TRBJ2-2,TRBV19,CASRPIPGQGTGELFF
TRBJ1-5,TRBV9,CASSDEGLVNQPQHF